These 6 T cell receptor beta chains came from one sample sequenced in a study of blood T cell repertoires in COVID-19. Only in-frame clones appear in the TCRdb table, and some are missing; sequencing was by immunoSEQ multiplex PCR. Among around 260,000 clones, more than 85% were seen once, and the ten largest hold about 2.2%. Sequencing was carried out using peripheral blood. These receptors originate from a woman aged 25-40 years with COVID-19, enrolled during active disease.

The chain recombines TRBV5-1 with TRBJ1-1, with D perhaps TRBD1 (5 bases). CDR1 is SGHRS, CDR2 YFSETQ, per germline. V lost 2 bases and J lost 2, with 13 bases in between. This CDR3 is built from 15 residues. The CDR3 is CASSFFQGANTEAFF. The CDR3 DNA is TGCGCCAGCAGCTTTTTTCAGGGCGCTAACACTGAAGCTTTCTTT.

CDR3 loop: CASSILRTGDTEAFF. The DNA for the CDR3 is TGTGCCAGTAGTATACTACGGACAGGGGACACTGAAGCTTTCTTT. The V and J genes are TRBV19 and TRBJ1-1; 9 bases align to TRBD1. The CDR3 loop spans 15 amino acids. Unmatched junction bases numbered 4, after V lost 2 bases and J lost 3 bases. Germline assignment: CDR1 LNHDA and CDR2 SQIVND (reference sequence).

The chain recombines TRBV12-5 with TRBJ1-3, with a possible D match to TRBD1 (6 bases). Germline-derived CDR1 and CDR2 are LGHNT and FRNRAP. Trimming removed 6 bases from V and 5 bases from J, with 17 bases in between. The CDR3 runs to 15 residues. The CDR3 DNA follows: TGTGCTAGTGGCATGACAGGAAATAGGAGAAACACCATATATTTT. This encodes CASGMTGNRRNTIYF.

This chain joins TRBV14 and TRBJ2-7; the D gene is possibly TRBD1 (6 bases). V was cut by 1 base and J by 3 bases, with 7 bases left in between. CDR1 is SGHDN, CDR2 FVKESK, per germline. CDR3 size: 13 residues. The CDR3 protein is CASSQGTDYEQYF. The CDR3 bases are TGTGCCAGCAGCCAAGGGACAGACTACGAGCAGTACTTC.

This clone was observed a handful of times. This chain uses TRBV25-1 with TRBJ2-5; perhaps TRBD1 as D (6 bases). CDR3 length equals 15 residues. Trimming took off 6 bases at V and 4 bases at J, with 18 bases between the two ends. CDR1 and CDR2 (germline): MGHDK, SYGVNS. The CDR3 spells CASRDRDTGRETQYF. For the CDR3, the DNA is TGTGCCAGCAGGGACCGGGACACCGGACGAGAGACCCAGTACTTC.

A single count supports this clone. The chain joins TRBV20-1 to TRBJ2-1, with TRBD2 as a possible D gene (5 bases). V dropped 3 bases and J dropped 6 bases, with 6 bases sitting between them. CDR1 DFQATT and CDR2 SNEGSKA come from the germline V gene (reference sequence). CDR3 length equals 11 residues. The CDR3 sequence is CSASGVNEQFF. The CDR3 bases are TGCAGTGCTAGCGGGGTCAATGAGCAGTTCTTC.